This TCR beta chain derives from a study of vaccination effects on CD4 cells after COVID-19. Concerning this clone itself: Its matching antigen is unknown.

Broader study findings: Convalescent patients were scarce in the study, and it lacked early post-infection timepoints.

Antigen-specific CD4+ T cells were first expanded with viral peptide pools by the ViraFEST assay and only then sequenced. Cells that had been cultured for roughly ten days were the source of isolated CD4+ T cells. Nucleocapsid antibodies were negative in the vaccine recipients, who had never had SARS-CoV-2 infection. Wells containing roughly 1.8 million PBMC each were cultured with approximately 9.2 IU/ml IL-2 and around 10 ug/ml peptides. Measured with immunoSEQ multiplex PCR; TCRdb has only the in-frame clones, and not every one. The sample yields under 70,000 clones, about 79% seen once. This CDR3 comprises 14 residues. Germline CDR1 and CDR2: KGHSH and LQKENI. The V gene lost 2 bases and the J gene lost 5 bases, with 10 bases spanning the gap.

V usage is TRBV18 and J usage is TRBJ1-5; D uncertain. The specimen comprised CD4+ T cells from PBMCs cultured with HCoV-OC43 spike peptides, sampled before COVID-19 vaccination. Subset reported: HCoV-OC43 spike overlapping peptide pool stimulation. This receptor was taken from a human donor who received a COVID-19 vaccine. The CDR3 nucleotides read TGTGCCAGCTCACCAGGCCAGTTGTATCAGCCCCAGCATTTT. This gives the protein CASSPGQLYQPQHF. The full variable domain, in which reference TRBV18 and TRBJ1-5 provide the parts outside the CDR3, is NAGVMQNPRHLVRRRGQEARLRCSPMKGHSHVYWYRQLPEEGLKFMVYLQKENIIDESGMPKERFSAEFPKEGPSILRIQQVVRGDSAAYFCASSPGQLYQPQHFGDGTRLSIL.